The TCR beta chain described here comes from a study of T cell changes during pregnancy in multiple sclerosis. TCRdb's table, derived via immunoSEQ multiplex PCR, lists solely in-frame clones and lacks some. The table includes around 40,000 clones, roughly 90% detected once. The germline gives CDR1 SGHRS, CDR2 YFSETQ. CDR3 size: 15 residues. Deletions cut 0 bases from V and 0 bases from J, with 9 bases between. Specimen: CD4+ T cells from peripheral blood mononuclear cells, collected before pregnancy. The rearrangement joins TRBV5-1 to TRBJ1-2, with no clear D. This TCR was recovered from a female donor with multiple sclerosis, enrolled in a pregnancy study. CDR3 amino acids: CASSLGSGSNYGYTF. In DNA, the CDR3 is TGCGCCAGCAGCTTGGGGTCAGGCTCTAACTATGGCTACACCTTC.